Presented here are 29 T cell receptor beta chains from one specimen sequenced in a study of blood T cell repertoires in COVID-19. Method: immunoSEQ multiplex PCR; TCRdb's copy keeps in-frame clones and lacks some. The table has roughly 70,000 clones, roughly three quarters seen once. Sequencing input: peripheral blood. The origin of the receptors is a woman between 55 and 75 years old with acute or convalescent COVID-19.

This clone was recorded only once. The chain has TRBV30 and TRBJ1-5; 8 nucleotides match TRBD1. CDR1 is GTSNPN, CDR2 SVGIG, per germline (reference sequence). The CDR3 sequence is 15 residues long. Trimming at V came to 1 base and at J to 4 bases, leaving 6 bases not matched to a gene. The CDR3 is CAWSAGTGVNQPQHF. The CDR3 nucleotides read TGTGCCTGGAGTGCCGGGACAGGAGTAAATCAGCCCCAGCATTTT.

The sample holds a few counts of this clone. The rearrangement links TRBV27 to TRBJ1-5; maybe TRBD1 (6 bases). The V and J ends lost 1 base and 7 bases respectively, with 11 bases between them. Germline V lookup: CDR1 MNHEY, CDR2 SMNVEV (reference sequence). The CDR3 is made up of 14 amino acids. The CDR3, as DNA: TGTGCCAGCAGTTTATTCAGGGGCGGGCAGCCCCAGCATTTT. Residues: CASSLFRGGQPQHF.

The V gene is TRBV11-3, the J gene TRBJ2-3, with D tentatively TRBD2 (5 bases). The V gene lost 5 bases and the J gene lost 5 bases, with 11 bases spanning the gap. Germline V gives CDR1 SGHNT, CDR2 YENEEA. This CDR3 has 13 amino acids. The CDR3 region has the DNA TGTGCCAGCAGCCGACTATGGGGAGATACGCAGTATTTT. The encoded protein is CASSRLWGDTQYF.

The chain has TRBV4-1 and TRBJ1-5; possible D gene TRBD1, 5 bases. Trimming stripped 0 bases from V and 7 bases from J, with 13 bases between. The CDR3 is made up of 15 amino acids. Germline V gene data show CDR1 as MGHRA and CDR2 as YSYEKL. CDR3 region: CASSQDLGLGQPQHF. In nucleotides, the CDR3 is TGCGCCAGCAGCCAAGATCTGGGGCTAGGCCAGCCCCAGCATTTT.

There are a few counts of this clone. The chain couples TRBV5-1 to TRBJ2-1; weak D call: TRBD1 (6 bases). Trimming removed 5 bases from V and 9 bases from J, with 12 bases in between. This CDR3 is 12 amino acids long. Germline values: CDR1 SGHRS, CDR2 YFSETQ. The CDR3 nucleotides are TGCGCCAGCAGTAGGGGGATCAGTGAGCAGTTCTTC. It codes for CASSRGISEQFF.

The V gene is TRBV13, the J gene TRBJ2-1, with 10 bases that match TRBD2. CDR1 and CDR2 (germline): PRHDT, FYEKMQ (reference sequence). The V and J ends lost 4 bases and 7 bases, in that order; junction bases with no gene match: 13. The CDR3 length is 17 residues. For the CDR3, the DNA is TGTGCCAGCAGCTCCACCCTTCTAGCGGGGGAGGGTAATGAGCAGTTCTTC. The encoded protein is CASSSTLLAGEGNEQFF.

This rearrangement joins TRBV6-4 to TRBJ1-2, with 7 nucleotides matching TRBD1. This CDR3 comprises 19 residues. V was pared by 0 bases and J by 8 bases, with 21 bases of the junction left unmatched. Germline-derived CDR1 and CDR2 are MRHNA and SNTAGT. CDR3 bases: TGTGCCAGCAGTGACTCCCTCTTCCAGGGGGATATATTGACGGAGGGCTACACCTTC. It specifies CASSDSLFQGDILTEGYTF.

The chain employs TRBV7-6 and TRBJ2-5; TRBD2 aligns across 10 bases. This CDR3 is built from 14 residues. In germline, CDR1 is SGHVS, CDR2 FNYEAQ. J gave up 5 bases and V 4 bases, and 4 bases lay outside the gene matches. CDR3 sequence (DNA): TGTGCCAGCAGCTCGCTAGCGGGGGACGAGACCCAGTACTTC. It specifies CASSSLAGDETQYF.

J is TRBJ2-7 and V is TRBV5-6, with TRBD1 matching over 7 bases. Germline values: CDR1 SGHDT, CDR2 YYEEEE. The CDR3 is 15 residues long. The junction had 11 bases not matched to a gene; V was cut back by 1 base and J by 7 bases. The DNA for the CDR3 is TGTGCCAGCAGCTTGTTCAAACAGGGGTGGAAGGAGCAGTACTTC. As protein: CASSLFKQGWKEQYF.

V gene TRBV14 combines with J gene TRBJ2-3; TRBD2 matches at 9 bases. Germline trimming cut 4 bases from V and 4 bases from J; bases unmatched to any gene: 3. CDR1 is SGHDN, CDR2 FVKESK, per germline. CDR3 length: 14 amino acids. The CDR3 DNA reads TGTGCCAGCAGCCCTAGCGGGGTCGCAGATACGCAGTATTTT. Its protein product is CASSPSGVADTQYF.

The chain employs TRBV7-2 and TRBJ2-1; TRBD2 matches at 13 bases. The CDR3 consists of 18 residues. The V gene's germline CDR1 is SGHTA and CDR2 FQGNSA. With 5 bases clipped from V and 0 bases from J, the junction kept 7 bases outside the gene matches. The CDR3 region has the DNA TGTGCCAGCAGCCCGGGACTAGCGGGGCTGAGCTCCTACAATGAGCAGTTCTTC. It yields the protein CASSPGLAGLSSYNEQFF.

J is TRBJ2-3 and V is TRBV29-1, with 7 bases matching TRBD2. CDR3 length: 14 amino acids. In germline, CDR1 is SQVTM, CDR2 ANQGSEA. The V segment lost 3 bases and the J segment 7 bases; nucleotides outside the gene matches: 10. Here the CDR3 reads CSVDSREGLNTQYF. As DNA, the CDR3 is TGCAGCGTTGATAGCAGGGAGGGTTTGAATACGCAGTATTTT.

This sequence joins TRBV27 and TRBJ1-2; perhaps TRBD1 as D (5 bases). Germline V lookup: CDR1 MNHEY, CDR2 SMNVEV (reference sequence). V was shortened by 5 bases and J by 0 bases, with 16 bases between the two germline ends. The CDR3 is made up of 16 amino acids. The CDR3 loop reads CASSRVQGPTNYGYTF. The CDR3 bases are TGTGCCAGCAGTCGAGTCCAGGGCCCGACTAACTATGGCTACACCTTC.

The rearrangement joins TRBV2 to TRBJ2-7, with a possible D match to TRBD2 (5 bases). The ends were cut back, 8 bases at V and 4 bases at J, with 12 bases in the middle. The CDR3 runs to 12 residues. CDR1 and CDR2 (germline): SNHLY, FYNNEI. The CDR3 nucleotides read TGTGCCAGCTTCGGACTCGAGTACGAGCAGTACTTC. This codes for CASFGLEYEQYF.

The chain couples TRBV5-1 to TRBJ2-3; D is unclear. The germline V gene has CDR1 SGHRS and CDR2 YFSETQ. The germline V and J ends were trimmed by 4 bases and 8 bases, with 17 bases remaining between them. This CDR3 region has 14 residues. The CDR3 protein is CASSRGEPAGTQYF. The CDR3 region has the DNA TGCGCCAGCAGCCGAGGCGAGCCCGCCGGTACGCAGTATTTT.

This clone was observed a few times. This rearrangement joins TRBV19 to TRBJ1-1; 8 bases fit TRBD1. The germline CDR1 and CDR2 sequences are LNHDA and SQIVND (reference sequence). J lost 9 bases, V lost 4 bases, and 4 bases had no gene match. The CDR3 has 12 residues. The CDR3 coding sequence is TGTGCCAGTAGTACCTCCAGGGGGCAAGCTTTCTTT. Translated: CASSTSRGQAFF.

The chain links TRBV12-3 or TRBV12-4 to TRBJ1-1; D gene uncertain. The CDR3 length is 11 residues. The V end was cut by 3 bases, the J end by 11 bases, with 10 bases between. CDR3 sequence: CASSFQSRAFF. The DNA of the CDR3 is TGTGCCAGCAGTTTCCAATCGAGGGCTTTCTTT.

This clone was counted only a few times. The rearrangement uses TRBV5-5 and TRBJ2-5; a weak D match, TRBD2 (5 bases). V lost 4 bases to trimming and J lost 5 bases, with 21 bases between them. Germline V gene data show CDR1 as SGHKS and CDR2 as YYEKEE (reference sequence). This CDR3 has 16 residues. The CDR3 is CASSGDARGRQETQYF. The CDR3 DNA follows: TGTGCCAGCAGCGGGGATGCCCGGGGTCGTCAGGAGACCCAGTACTTC.

This chain links TRBV4-3 with TRBJ1-1, with 8 bases that match TRBD1. Germline-derived CDR1 and CDR2 are LGHNA and YSLEER. CDR3 size: 17 residues. The trim removed 4 bases at V and 6 bases at J, leaving 16 bases unmatched. In nucleotides, the CDR3 is TGCGCCAGCAGCCCCAACCATGGACAGGGATGGGAGTCTGAAGCTTTCTTT. Its protein is CASSPNHGQGWESEAFF.

This clone was seen a single time. The chain is built from TRBV4-2 and TRBJ2-3; 9 bases match TRBD1. Germline lookup yields CDR1 LGHNA and CDR2 YNFKEQ. Germline trimming cut 1 base from V and 2 bases from J; bases unmatched to any gene: 4. The CDR3 sequence is 16 residues long. CDR3 nucleotides: TGTGCCAGCAGCCAAGGAGGGACAGGGCACACAGATACGCAGTATTTT. Protein product: CASSQGGTGHTDTQYF.

This clone was seen a single time. This chain connects TRBV5-5 to TRBJ2-3; tentatively, D is TRBD2 (7 bases). There are 15 residues in the CDR3. Germline CDR1 is SGHKS and CDR2 is YYEKEE (reference sequence). The V and J ends lost 1 base and 1 base respectively, with 10 bases between them. CDR3 loop: CASSLIGGRTDTQYF. The CDR3 DNA follows: TGTGCCAGCAGCTTGATCGGGGGGCGCACAGATACGCAGTATTTT.

CDR3 protein: CASSQIPLVNTGELFF. The CDR3 region has the DNA TGCGCCAGCAGCCAAATACCCTTAGTGAACACCGGGGAGCTGTTTTTT. The chain has TRBV4-1 and TRBJ2-2; D unclear. The ends were cut back, 2 bases at V and 1 base at J, with 11 bases in the middle. There are 16 residues in the CDR3. Germline V gene lookup returns CDR1 MGHRA and CDR2 YSYEKL.

This clone appeared a few times. The rearrangement links TRBV7-9 to TRBJ1-5; D uncertain. Germline CDR1 reads SEHNR; CDR2 reads FQNEAQ (reference sequence). V dropped 4 bases and J dropped 1 base, with 8 bases sitting between them. This CDR3 is 14 amino acids long. This chain's CDR3 is CASSYTESNQPQHF. CDR3 nucleotides: TGTGCCAGCAGCTACACAGAGAGCAATCAGCCCCAGCATTTT.

The gene calls are TRBV3-1 (or the pseudogene TRBV3-2) and TRBJ2-2, with D unresolved. V was clipped by 1 base and J by 2 bases, with 8 bases between them. Germline lookup yields CDR1 LGHDT and CDR2 YNNKEL (reference sequence). The CDR3 sequence is 15 residues long. The CDR3 nucleotides read TGTGCCAGCAGCCAAGGCAGTCTTAACACCGGGGAGCTGTTTTTT. Translation gives CASSQGSLNTGELFF.

This clone appeared many times. The rearrangement joins TRBV6-2 or TRBV6-3 to TRBJ1-6; no definite D call. V was shortened by 3 bases and J by 8 bases, with 11 bases between the two germline ends. Germline loops: CDR1 MNHEY, CDR2 SVGEGT. The CDR3 contains 14 residues. CDR3 amino acids: CASSYRGEDSPLHF. CDR3 nucleotides: TGTGCCAGCAGTTATCGAGGTGAGGATTCACCCCTCCACTTT.

The chain has TRBV6-5 and TRBJ2-1, with D perhaps matching TRBD1 (5 bases). Germline CDR1 and CDR2: MNHEY and SVGAGI. This CDR3 is 11 amino acids long. Here the CDR3 reads CASTVGNEQFF. In nucleotides, the CDR3 is TGTGCGTCGACAGTGGGCAATGAGCAGTTCTTC.

V gene TRBV5-4 combines with J gene TRBJ1-1, with TRBD1 matching 8 bases. The germline gives CDR1 SGHNT, CDR2 YYREEE (reference sequence). The V and J ends lost 0 bases and 4 bases, in that order; junction bases with no gene match: 8. This CDR3 has 16 amino acids. The CDR3 sequence is CASSLGGTGVITEAFF. CDR3 bases: TGTGCCAGCAGCTTGGGGGGGACAGGAGTAATCACTGAAGCTTTCTTT.

CDR3 coding DNA: TGTGCCAGCAGTAAAACCGGGTCCCTAGATACGCAGTATTTT. The encoded protein is CASSKTGSLDTQYF. The V and J genes are TRBV6-5 and TRBJ2-3; D ambiguous. There are 14 residues in the CDR3. The V end was cut by 5 bases, the J end by 5 bases, with 14 bases between. In germline, CDR1 is MNHEY, CDR2 SVGAGI.

In DNA form, the CDR3 reads TGTGCCAGCTCTAGGGGTTACTCTGGAAACACCATATATTTT. Its protein product is CASSRGYSGNTIYF. J is TRBJ1-3 and V is TRBV6-5; possibly TRBD1 for D (5 bases). Per germline, CDR1 MNHEY and CDR2 SVGAGI. The ends were cut back, 8 bases at V and 0 bases at J, with 11 bases in the middle. The CDR3 covers 14 residues.